The rows below give T cell receptor beta chains drawn from one sample of a study of shared clonotypes between healthy human individuals. TCRdb's copy holds only in-frame clones and misses some; the assay was immunoSEQ multiplex PCR. Of some 500,000 clones in the sample, around 96% are singletons; the top ten hold 0.05% to 0.07%. The sequenced sample consisted of naive CD4+ T cells sorted from blood. These receptors all stem from a woman in her twenties or thirties in good health. CDR3s include the opening cysteine and the closing phenylalanine or tryptophan. Fields, in order: clone size, D gene, V gene, J gene, CDR3 protein, CDR3 DNA. The D gene is left open where the match is weak. Clone size is not always given. Where it is, it says once, few, many or a class for expanded clones.

NA	NA	TRBV9	TRBJ2-2	CASSVRAYNTGELFF	TGTGCCAGCAGCGTCCGGGCGTATAACACCGGGGAGCTGTTTTTT
NA	TRBD2	TRBV4-1	TRBJ2-7	CASSSLLTSGTSYEQYF	TGCGCCAGCAGCTCGCTCTTGACTAGCGGGACTTCCTACGAGCAGTACTTC
NA	NA	TRBV2	TRBJ2-3	CASNKYTDTQYF	TGTGCCAGCAACAAATACACAGATACGCAGTATTTT
NA	NA	TRBV6-1	TRBJ2-1	CASKVRNYNEQFF	TGTGCCAGCAAGGTCCGAAACTACAATGAGCAGTTCTTC
once	NA	TRBV5-6	TRBJ2-7	CASSLAMGFEYEQYF	TGTGCCAGCAGCTTGGCTATGGGGTTCGAGTACGAGCAGTACTTC
NA	TRBD2	TRBV6-6	TRBJ2-7	CASSTSVSYEQYF	TGTGCCAGCAGTACTAGCGTCTCCTACGAGCAGTACTTC
NA	NA	TRBV19	TRBJ2-1	CASTAGLVLVGNEQFF	TGTGCCAGTACCGCCGGGTTAGTCCTTGTGGGCAATGAGCAGTTCTTC
NA	TRBD2	TRBV6-4	TRBJ2-2	CASSDSGLAGVLAGELFF	TGTGCCAGCAGTGACTCAGGACTAGCGGGAGTTCTTGCCGGGGAGCTGTTTTTT
NA	NA	TRBV29-1	TRBJ1-4	CSARTAAEKLFF	TGCAGCGCAAGGACAGCGGCGGAAAAACTGTTTTTT
NA	NA	TRBV4-1	TRBJ1-5	CASSHTGTRNQPQHF	TGCGCCAGCAGCCACACCGGGACAAGGAATCAGCCCCAGCATTTT
once	TRBD1	TRBV28	TRBJ1-2	CASSRPGQGGRGYTF	TGTGCCAGCAGTCGGCCGGGACAGGGTGGGAGGGGCTACACCTTC
NA	NA	TRBV28	TRBJ1-1	CATEGTRRTEAFF	TGTGCCACCGAGGGGACGAGGCGCACTGAAGCTTTCTTT
NA	NA	TRBV4-1	TRBJ1-1	CASSQDRYQRGNTEAFF	TGCGCCAGCAGCCAAGATCGGTACCAGAGGGGAAACACTGAAGCTTTCTTT
NA	NA	TRBV28	TRBJ1-5	CASSFPGQPQHF	TGTGCCAGCAGTTTTCCGGGGCAGCCCCAGCATTTT
NA	NA	TRBV2	TRBJ1-2	CASSALRDSQGYTF	TGTGCCAGCAGTGCCCTCCGGGACTCTCAAGGCTACACCTTC
once	TRBD2	TRBV9	TRBJ2-7	CASSVGVAGTYEQYF	TGTGCCAGCAGCGTAGGGGTAGCGGGTACCTACGAGCAGTACTTC
NA	TRBD2	TRBV4-2	TRBJ2-2	CASSQGTSGSLNTGELFF	TGTGCCAGCAGCCAGGGGACTAGCGGGAGCCTCAACACCGGGGAGCTGTTTTTT
NA	NA	TRBV2	TRBJ2-1	CASTTWGTRYNEQFF	TGTGCCAGCACCACCTGGGGGACCCGCTACAATGAGCAGTTCTTC
NA	NA	TRBV10-3	TRBJ2-1	CAISEGTGGYNEQFF	TGTGCCATCAGTGAAGGGACTGGGGGCTACAATGAGCAGTTCTTC
NA	NA	TRBV28	TRBJ2-7	CASSLFTMEQYF	TGTGCCAGCAGTTTATTCACCATGGAGCAGTACTTC
NA	NA	TRBV7-8	TRBJ2-1	CASSLEISYNEQFF	TGTGCCAGCAGCTTAGAGATCTCCTACAATGAGCAGTTCTTC
NA	TRBD2	TRBV6-1	TRBJ2-1	CASSTTSAHNEQFF	TGTGCCAGCAGTACGACTAGCGCACACAATGAGCAGTTCTTC
few	NA	TRBV2	TRBJ2-7	CASKIGQGVEQYF	TGTGCCAGCAAAATTGGGCAGGGCGTCGAGCAGTACTTC
once	TRBD1	TRBV5-4	TRBJ2-2	CASSVGTGGPGELFF	TGTGCCAGCAGCGTCGGGACAGGGGGCCCCGGGGAGCTGTTTTTT
NA	TRBD2	TRBV18	TRBJ2-5	CASSPTSGSQETQYF	TGTGCCAGCTCACCCACTAGCGGTTCCCAAGAGACCCAGTACTTC
NA	NA	TRBV5-1	TRBJ1-1	CASSPWVGSEAFF	TGCGCCAGCAGCCCGTGGGTTGGATCTGAAGCTTTCTTT
NA	NA	TRBV2	TRBJ2-3	CASKGTPRRQYF	TGTGCCAGCAAAGGGACCCCCCGGAGGCAGTATTTT
once	TRBD1	TRBV28	TRBJ2-5	CASTTGGAETQYF	TGTGCCAGCACCACAGGGGGCGCGGAGACCCAGTACTTC
NA	NA	TRBV27	TRBJ1-5	CASSQQGSNQPQHF	TGTGCCAGCAGTCAACAGGGTAGCAATCAGCCCCAGCATTTT
NA	NA	TRBV7-7	TRBJ1-5	CASSLKPSLGGNYSNQPQHF	TGTGCCAGCAGCTTAAAGCCAAGCCTTGGAGGGAATTATAGCAATCAGCCCCAGCATTTT
NA	TRBD2	TRBV11-1	TRBJ2-3	CASSLGLGDYTQYF	TGTGCCAGCAGCTTGGGACTAGGCGATTATACGCAGTATTTT
NA	NA	TRBV13	TRBJ1-2	CASSTLKQENYGYTF	TGTGCCAGCAGCACCTTAAAACAGGAAAACTATGGCTACACCTTC
once	TRBD1	TRBV28	TRBJ2-7	CASSSTGEVNEQYF	TGTGCCAGCAGTTCGACAGGGGAGGTAAACGAGCAGTACTTC
NA	TRBD2	TRBV29-1	TRBJ2-1	CSVEAWTSGRVANEQFF	TGCAGCGTTGAAGCCTGGACTAGCGGGAGGGTAGCCAATGAGCAGTTCTTC
NA	NA	TRBV15	TRBJ2-1	CATSRSGTHTEQFF	TGTGCCACCAGCAGGTCCGGGACTCATACTGAGCAGTTCTTC
NA	NA	TRBV7-7	TRBJ2-2	CASSPRPTGELFF	TGTGCCAGCAGCCCCCGACCCACCGGGGAGCTGTTTTTT
NA	NA	TRBV5-8	TRBJ1-1	CASSLEKGGTEAFF	TGTGCCAGCAGCTTGGAAAAAGGTGGCACTGAAGCTTTCTTT
NA	NA	TRBV20-1	TRBJ1-5	CSATRGKPQHF	TGCAGTGCTACGAGGGGAAAGCCCCAGCATTTT
NA	NA	TRBV11-2	TRBJ2-3	CASSPRLRVDTQYF	TGTGCCAGCAGCCCACGACTAAGGGTGGATACGCAGTATTTT
NA	TRBD1	TRBV5-1	TRBJ2-1	CASSSPGTGGSEQFF	TGCGCCAGCAGCTCGCCCGGGACAGGGGGCTCTGAGCAGTTCTTC
NA	NA	TRBV2	TRBJ1-4	CASIRDINEKLFF	TGTGCCAGCATCCGGGACATTAATGAAAAACTGTTTTTT
NA	TRBD2	TRBV5-1	TRBJ2-1	CASSWGRVGRADPVF	TGCGCCAGCAGCTGGGGGCGGGTCGGGAGGGCCGATCCTGTCTTC